A single sample gave rise to the 32 T cell receptor beta chains below, sequenced in a study of cytomegalovirus exposure and HLA in healthy donors. The assay was immunoSEQ multiplex PCR, and TCRdb's table has in-frame clones only and misses some. The table has 150,000 to 200,000 clones, just under 85% seen once; the top ten hold approximately 2%. The sequenced sample was PBMCs. The source of these receptors is a young man in good health and CMV-seropositive.

The chain joins TRBV27 to TRBJ1-2; TRBD1 might be the D (5 bases). V shed 8 bases and J shed 8 bases, with 12 bases lying between them. The CDR3 is 11 residues long. Germline-derived CDR1 and CDR2 are MNHEY and SMNVEV (reference sequence). The CDR3 DNA reads TGTGCCAGCGGGGACTGGAGCGGCTACACCTTC. Translating gives CASGDWSGYTF.

The chain has TRBV19 and TRBJ2-5, with 15 bases fitting TRBD2. The CDR3 is 18 amino acids. Trimming cost V 8 bases and J 4 bases; bases outside gene matches: 14. The germline V gene has CDR1 LNHDA and CDR2 SQIVND (reference sequence). CDR3 amino acids: CASAPGLAGGGLGETQYF. CDR3 DNA: TGTGCCAGTGCTCCGGGACTAGCGGGGGGTGGTTTGGGAGAGACCCAGTACTTC.

This chain uses TRBV5-5 with TRBJ1-2, with TRBD1 matching over 9 bases. The trim removed 0 bases at V and 1 base at J, leaving 4 bases unmatched. Germline V gene lookup returns CDR1 SGHKS and CDR2 YYEKEE (reference sequence). This CDR3 spans 16 amino acids. CDR3 in amino acids: CASSLGGQGFNYGYTF. In DNA form, the CDR3 reads TGTGCCAGCAGCTTGGGTGGACAGGGGTTTAACTATGGCTACACCTTC.

The chain couples TRBV30 to TRBJ1-5; unclear D gene. In germline, CDR1 is GTSNPN, CDR2 SVGIG (reference sequence). V was shortened by 1 base and J by 3 bases, with 7 bases between the two germline ends. There are 13 residues in the CDR3. The CDR3 bases are TGTGCCTGGAGTGGGCAGATCAATCAGCCCCAGCATTTT. The encoded protein is CAWSGQINQPQHF.

This chain links TRBV7-9 with TRBJ2-1; perhaps TRBD1 as D (6 bases). The CDR3 contains 17 residues. Germline V gene lookup returns CDR1 SEHNR and CDR2 FQNEAQ (reference sequence). Trimming took off 5 bases at V and 7 bases at J, with 24 bases between the two ends. The CDR3 loop is CASSEGVASHPGNEQFF. The CDR3 region has the DNA TGTGCCAGCAGCGAGGGGGTAGCGAGCCACCCTGGGAATGAGCAGTTCTTC.

The chain combines TRBV11-2 with TRBJ2-7, with 12 bases aligning to TRBD1. This CDR3 has 14 residues. The germline CDR1 and CDR2 sequences are SGHAT and FQNNGV. The V and J ends lost 7 bases and 7 bases, in that order; junction bases with no gene match: 8. The CDR3 here is CASTPGQGAWEQYF. CDR3 DNA sequence: TGTGCCAGCACCCCGGGACAGGGGGCTTGGGAGCAGTACTTC.

The chain employs TRBV30 and TRBJ1-1; unclear D gene. CDR1 GTSNPN and CDR2 SVGIG come from the germline V gene (reference sequence). This CDR3 is 11 amino acids long. V was pared by 2 bases and J by 8 bases, with 9 bases between. CDR3 residues: CAWSPQEEAFF. The CDR3 DNA follows: TGTGCCTGGAGTCCTCAGGAAGAAGCTTTCTTT.

V usage is TRBV2 and J usage is TRBJ1-5; TRBD1 matches 10 bases. V was clipped by 5 bases and J by 6 bases; unmatched bases: 7. The CDR3 is 15 amino acids. Germline lookup yields CDR1 SNHLY and CDR2 FYNNEI. The DNA of the CDR3 is TGTGCCAGCAGTCCACTGGACAGGGGGTTTCAGCCCCAGCATTTT. Protein product: CASSPLDRGFQPQHF.

This sequence joins TRBV27 and TRBJ2-7; TRBD2 is a possible D gene (6 bases). V lost 3 bases and J 5 bases, leaving 11 bases between the germline ends. Germline V gene sequence: CDR1 MNHEY, CDR2 SMNVEV (reference sequence). This CDR3 comprises 13 residues. Written as DNA, the CDR3 is TGTGCCAGCAGTTTCGTTGGGGGGAACGAGCAGTACTTC. It translates to CASSFVGGNEQYF.

This chain connects TRBV5-6 to TRBJ2-7, with a weak D call TRBD2 (5 bases). CDR3 length equals 14 residues. In germline, CDR1 is SGHDT, CDR2 YYEEEE. The germline V and J ends were trimmed by 0 bases and 2 bases, with 9 bases remaining between them. DNA for the CDR3: TGTGCCAGCAGCTTGGCCCGGGGAACCTACGAGCAGTACTTC. This encodes CASSLARGTYEQYF.

This rearrangement joins TRBV7-6 to TRBJ1-2; a weak D match, TRBD1 (5 bases). The CDR3 has 14 residues. Trimming took 1 base from V and 4 from J, leaving 10 bases between them. The V gene's germline CDR1 is SGHVS and CDR2 FNYEAQ. The CDR3 spells CASSLEEGLYGYTF. The CDR3 bases are TGTGCCAGCAGCTTAGAAGAGGGACTCTATGGCTACACCTTC. Full variable domain (remainder filled in from reference TRBV7-6 and TRBJ1-2): GAGVSQSPRYKVTKRGQDVALRCDPISGHVSLYWYRQALGQGPEFLTYFNYEAQQDKSGLPNDRFSAERPEGSISTLTIQRTEQRDSAMYRCASSLEEGLYGYTFGSGTRLTVV.

This clone was seen a handful of times. V is TRBV2 and J is TRBJ2-2, with TRBD1 matching over 7 bases. CDR1 is SNHLY, CDR2 FYNNEI, per germline. This CDR3 is built from 17 residues. Unmatched junction bases numbered 10, after V lost 3 bases and J lost 3 bases. This CDR3 is CASSEAGGITYTGELFF. The CDR3 DNA reads as TGTGCCAGCAGTGAGGCAGGGGGAATCACGTACACCGGGGAGCTGTTTTTT.

V gene TRBV14 combines with J gene TRBJ1-1; TRBD1 is a possible D gene (5 bases). V lost 4 bases and J 1 base, leaving 13 bases between the germline ends. Germline assignment: CDR1 SGHDN and CDR2 FVKESK. The CDR3 runs to 15 residues. CDR3 sequence reads: CASSPSVQANTEAFF. The CDR3 DNA is TGTGCCAGCAGCCCAAGCGTACAGGCGAACACTGAAGCTTTCTTT.

The chain recombines TRBV5-1 with TRBJ2-1; D might be TRBD2 (6 bases). Germline V lookup: CDR1 SGHRS, CDR2 YFSETQ. The CDR3 has 13 amino acids. Trimming stripped 0 bases from V and 6 bases from J, with 7 bases between. In nucleotides, the CDR3 is TGCGCCAGCAGCTTGGGGGACTTCAATGAGCAGTTCTTC. Its translation: CASSLGDFNEQFF.

This chain uses TRBV15 with TRBJ2-6, with 12 bases identical to TRBD1. Unmatched junction bases numbered 4, after V lost 3 bases and J lost 4 bases. The CDR3 runs 17 residues. Germline V gives CDR1 LNHNV, CDR2 YYDKDF (reference sequence). The CDR3 sequence: CATSRGQGAQGANVLTF. The DNA for the CDR3 is TGTGCCACCAGCAGGGGACAGGGGGCGCAAGGGGCCAACGTCCTGACTTTC.

The rearrangement links TRBV9 to TRBJ2-2, with TRBD2 identical over 9 bases. Trimming took 7 bases from V and 3 from J; bases not matched to a gene: 4. The germline V gene has CDR1 SGDLS and CDR2 YYNGEE. This CDR3 has 14 residues. The CDR3 DNA sequence: TGTGCCAGCGCGGGACTAGCTTACACCGGGGAGCTGTTTTTT. Amino acids: CASAGLAYTGELFF.

The chain uses TRBV9 and TRBJ1-5, with a weak D call TRBD1 (5 bases). Germline V gives CDR1 SGDLS, CDR2 YYNGEE. The CDR3 length is 14 residues. The V end lost 1 base, the J end lost 6 bases, and 11 bases lay between the germline ends. CDR3 DNA sequence: TGTGCCAGCAGCGTACTAGGGGTAGGTCAGCCCCAGCATTTT. Translation: CASSVLGVGQPQHF. The whole variable domain, filled in from reference TRBV9 and TRBJ1-5, reads DSGVTQTPKHLITATGQRVTLRCSPRSGDLSVYWYQQSLDQGLQFLIQYYNGEERAKGNILERFSAQQFPDLHSELNLSSLELGDSALYFCASSVLGVGQPQHFGDGTRLSIL.

This clone showed up many times. The chain uses TRBV7-8 and TRBJ2-7, with 10 bases aligning to TRBD1. The ends lost 5 bases at V and 2 bases at J; junction bases unmatched: 9. Per germline, CDR1 SGHVS and CDR2 FQNEAQ. This CDR3 region has 16 residues. The CDR3 DNA sequence: TGTGCCAGCAGCCAAACTCTCGGGACAGGGGCCTACGAGCAGTACTTC. It codes for CASSQTLGTGAYEQYF.

The V and J genes are TRBV6-5 and TRBJ1-1; weak D call: TRBD1 (6 bases). Deletions cut 6 bases from V and 4 bases from J, with 18 bases between. Germline V lookup: CDR1 MNHEY, CDR2 SVGAGI. There are 15 residues in the CDR3. CDR3 amino acids: CASRRGGGVGTEAFF. The CDR3 nucleotides read TGTGCCAGCAGGCGGGGGGGCGGAGTGGGCACTGAAGCTTTCTTT.

This chain connects TRBV5-1 to TRBJ2-7, with TRBD1 matching 7 bases. CDR1 is SGHRS, CDR2 YFSETQ, per germline. The CDR3 has 14 amino acids. With V trimmed by 0 bases and J by 3 bases, 3 bases remained unmatched. This chain's CDR3 is CASSLATGDYEQYF. The CDR3 nucleotides read TGCGCCAGCAGCTTGGCCACAGGGGACTACGAGCAGTACTTC.

This chain links TRBV27 with TRBJ2-5, with a weak D call TRBD1 (5 bases). V lost 4 bases and J 4 bases, leaving 13 bases between the germline ends. The germline V gene encodes CDR1 MNHEY and CDR2 SMNVEV (reference sequence). The CDR3 extends over 14 amino acids. For the CDR3, the DNA is TGTGCCAGCAGTTCCTCTGGGGCGCGAGAGACCCAGTACTTC. Translating gives CASSSSGARETQYF.

This clone has just a few counts. The chain joins TRBV30 to TRBJ1-6; D is undetermined. Germline lookup yields CDR1 GTSNPN and CDR2 SVGIG (reference sequence). The length of the CDR3 is 14 residues. Between the trimmed V and J ends, which lost 1 base and 7 bases, there was a span of 11 bases. The chain's CDR3 is CAWSAGVSNSPLHF. The CDR3 nucleotides read TGTGCCTGGAGTGCCGGGGTGTCGAATTCACCCCTCCACTTT.

CDR3 bases: TGTGCCAGCAGCCACTACGGGGGGATTAGCACAGATACGCAGTATTTT. It specifies CASSHYGGISTDTQYF. This sequence joins TRBV7-8 and TRBJ2-3, with 7 bases fitting TRBD2. Germline values: CDR1 SGHVS, CDR2 FQNEAQ. Trimming at V came to 5 bases and at J to 0 bases, leaving 8 bases not matched to a gene. The CDR3 length is 16 residues.

The genes are TRBV18 and TRBJ2-3; D is possibly TRBD1 (5 bases). CDR1 KGHSH and CDR2 LQKENI come from the germline V gene. V dropped 1 base and J dropped 6 bases, with 8 bases sitting between them. The CDR3 runs to 13 residues. The CDR3 nucleotides read TGTGCCAGCTCACCACAGGGGCAGGATACGCAGTATTTT. Translated, it gives CASSPQGQDTQYF.

The chain uses TRBV19 and TRBJ1-3, with 7 bases matching TRBD1. From germline, CDR1 is LNHDA and CDR2 SQIVND (reference sequence). The length of the CDR3 is 17 residues. Unmatched junction bases numbered 13, after V lost 4 bases and J lost 4 bases. In nucleotides, the CDR3 is TGTGCCAGTAGTACCCGATACCAAACAGGGGCCGGAAACACCATATATTTT. Translating it yields CASSTRYQTGAGNTIYF.

The chain recombines TRBV11-2 with TRBJ1-3; 8 nucleotides agree with TRBD1. This CDR3 region has 16 residues. Germline-derived CDR1 and CDR2 are SGHAT and FQNNGV. Trimming at V came to 4 bases and at J to 2 bases, leaving 7 bases not matched to a gene. CDR3 in amino acids: CASSSTGGRTGNTIYF. For the CDR3, the DNA is TGTGCCAGCAGCTCTACAGGGGGGCGAACTGGAAACACCATATATTTT.

This clone occurred once. As DNA, the CDR3 is TGTGCCAGCAGCTCAACTAGGGGGCGAGGCACAGATACGCAGTATTTT. Its translation is CASSSTRGRGTDTQYF. The chain joins TRBV7-9 to TRBJ2-3; TRBD1 aligns across 7 bases. With 4 bases clipped from V and 1 base from J, the junction kept 8 bases outside the gene matches. CDR1 is SEHNR, CDR2 FQNEAQ, per germline (reference sequence). The CDR3 runs 16 residues.

The chain links TRBV6-5 to TRBJ1-1; D not resolved. The CDR3 is 15 residues long. The germline V and J ends were trimmed by 0 bases and 0 bases, with 8 bases remaining between them. CDR1 is MNHEY, CDR2 SVGAGI, per germline. The CDR3: CASSYSAAVNTEAFF. DNA of the CDR3: TGTGCCAGCAGTTACTCCGCGGCTGTGAACACTGAAGCTTTCTTT.

The V call is TRBV4-3, the J call TRBJ2-1; TRBD1 is a possible D gene (5 bases). The CDR3 extends over 18 amino acids. The V end was cut by 4 bases, the J end by 4 bases, with 23 bases between. Germline CDR1 and CDR2: LGHNA and YSLEER. CDR3 sequence reads: CASSPSVLGADFYNEQFF. CDR3 sequence (DNA): TGCGCCAGCAGCCCATCCGTTTTAGGGGCAGACTTTTACAATGAGCAGTTCTTC.

The chain is built from TRBV4-1 and TRBJ2-1; D remains unclear. Trimming took 0 bases from V and 4 from J, leaving 10 bases between them. The germline CDR1 and CDR2 sequences are MGHRA and YSYEKL. This CDR3 has 15 amino acids. CDR3: CASSQDITGYNEQFF. The CDR3 DNA is TGCGCCAGCAGCCAAGATATAACGGGTTACAATGAGCAGTTCTTC.

The rearrangement links TRBV7-2 to TRBJ1-5; D is unresolved. With 5 bases removed from V and 5 bases from J, the gap between germline ends came to 16 bases. This CDR3 is 15 amino acids long. Germline V CDR1 and CDR2: SGHTA, FQGNSA. The CDR3 loop is CASSPPGSIYQPQHF. In DNA form, the CDR3 reads TGTGCCAGCAGCCCCCCGGGAAGCATTTATCAGCCCCAGCATTTT.

This sequence joins TRBV27 and TRBJ1-5, with a weak D call TRBD1 (6 bases). CDR3 length: 14 amino acids. Germline CDR1 MNHEY, CDR2 SMNVEV (reference sequence). V shed 5 bases and J shed 2 bases, with 10 bases lying between them. CDR3 in DNA: TGTGCCAGCAGTCAGACAGGCGGCAATCAGCCCCAGCATTTT. It codes for CASSQTGGNQPQHF.